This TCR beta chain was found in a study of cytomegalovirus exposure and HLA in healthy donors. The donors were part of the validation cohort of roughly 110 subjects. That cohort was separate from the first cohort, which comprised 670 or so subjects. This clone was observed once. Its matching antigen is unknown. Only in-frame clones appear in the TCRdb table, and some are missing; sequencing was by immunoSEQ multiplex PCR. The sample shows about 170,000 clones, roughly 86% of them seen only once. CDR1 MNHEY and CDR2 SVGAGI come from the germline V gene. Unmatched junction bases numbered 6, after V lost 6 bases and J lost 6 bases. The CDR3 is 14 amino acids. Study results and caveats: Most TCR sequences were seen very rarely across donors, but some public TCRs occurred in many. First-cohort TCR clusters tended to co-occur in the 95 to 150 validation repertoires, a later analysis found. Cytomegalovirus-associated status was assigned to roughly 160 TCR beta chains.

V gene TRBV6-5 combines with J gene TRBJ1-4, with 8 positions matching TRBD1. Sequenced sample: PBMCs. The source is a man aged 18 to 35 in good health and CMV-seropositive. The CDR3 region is CASRWTGKDEKLFF. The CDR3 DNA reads TGTGCCAGCAGATGGACAGGGAAAGATGAAAAACTGTTTTTT.